The 21 T cell receptor beta chains listed next were all sequenced from one sample in a study of control samples from healthy donors and cancer patients. Here immunoSEQ multiplex PCR was the method, and the copy in TCRdb shows in-frame clones only, minus some. Among 150,000 to 200,000 clones listed, more than 85% were seen once. Input material: blood. Receptors originate from a woman in her thirties or forties in good health.

J is TRBJ1-1 and V is TRBV6-1; no clear D. Trimming removed 1 base at V and 1 base at J, with 7 bases between. CDR3 size: 14 residues. Germline CDR1 and CDR2: MNHNS and SASEGT. The CDR3 here is CASSEVLANTEAFF. CDR3 in DNA: TGTGCCAGCAGTGAAGTACTGGCGAACACTGAAGCTTTCTTT.

The genes are TRBV5-1 and TRBJ2-5; D is perhaps TRBD1 or TRBD2 (5 bases each). V lost 0 bases and J 4 bases, leaving 10 bases between the germline ends. This CDR3 is 14 amino acids long. The V gene's germline CDR1 is SGHRS and CDR2 YFSETQ. CDR3 loop: CASSLAGAGETQYF. CDR3 coding DNA: TGCGCCAGCAGCTTGGCTGGGGCGGGAGAGACCCAGTACTTC.

The CDR3 sequence: CASSPGREETQYF. CDR3 coding DNA: TGTGCCAGCTCACCGGGCAGAGAAGAGACCCAGTACTTC. The rearrangement uses TRBV18 and TRBJ2-5; D is unclear. Germline V gives CDR1 KGHSH, CDR2 LQKENI. V lost 3 bases and J lost 3, with 8 bases in between. This CDR3 has 13 residues.

This chain joins TRBV28 and TRBJ1-3; D uncertain. V was cut by 5 bases and J by 1 base, with 12 bases left in between. CDR1 is MDHEN, CDR2 SYDVKM, per germline. CDR3 length equals 15 residues. Here the CDR3 DNA reads TGTGCCAGCAGTCCCCCGGAAGCGTCTGGAAACACCATATATTTT. Translation: CASSPPEASGNTIYF.

V is TRBV3-1 (or the pseudogene TRBV3-2) and J is TRBJ2-7; a possible D gene is TRBD2 (6 bases). The germline V and J ends were trimmed by 1 base and 6 bases, with 16 bases remaining between them. CDR3 size: 15 residues. Germline V gene data show CDR1 as LGHDT and CDR2 as YNNKEL (reference sequence). The CDR3 coding sequence is TGTGCCAGCAGCCAAGTCGCGGGGTCACCGGGCGAGCAGTACTTC. Residues: CASSQVAGSPGEQYF.

The V gene is TRBV11-2, the J gene TRBJ2-5; D unclear. The CDR3 extends over 12 amino acids. Germline CDR1 is SGHAT and CDR2 is FQNNGV. V lost 5 bases to trimming and J lost 5 bases, with 9 bases between them. The CDR3 DNA sequence: TGTGCCAGCAGCAGAGGCCGGGAGACCCAGTACTTC. Its protein product is CASSRGRETQYF.

This clone was observed a single time. V gene TRBV5-5 combines with J gene TRBJ2-3; D might be TRBD1 (6 bases). The CDR3 sequence is 16 residues long. CDR1 is SGHKS and CDR2 is YYEKEE in the germline V gene (reference sequence). Trimming pared 4 bases from V and 3 bases from J, leaving 18 bases between. CDR3 DNA: TGTGCCAGCAGCCTGACGACAGGTGGTAGGACAGATACGCAGTATTTT. It encodes CASSLTTGGRTDTQYF.

The gene calls are TRBV10-3 and TRBJ2-1; TRBD1 matches at 7 bases. The CDR3 has 13 residues. V shed 5 bases and J 9 bases; nucleotides not matched to a gene: 7. Germline-derived CDR1 and CDR2 are ENHRY and SYGVKD. The CDR3 loop reads CAISSDRVGEQFF. For the CDR3, the DNA is TGTGCCATCAGTTCAGACAGGGTGGGTGAGCAGTTCTTC.

The rearrangement uses TRBV3-1 (or the pseudogene TRBV3-2) and TRBJ1-1; 7 bases are shared with TRBD1. Germline V gene sequence: CDR1 LGHDT, CDR2 YNNKEL (reference sequence). This CDR3 has 15 amino acids. The V gene end was trimmed by 5 bases and the J gene end by 5 bases; junction bases not matched to a gene: 11. The CDR3 DNA is TGTGCCAGCAGCGATCACAGGGGATTAGAAACTGAAGCTTTCTTT. Protein sequence: CASSDHRGLETEAFF.

The rearrangement uses TRBV15 and TRBJ2-3; 7 bases agree with TRBD1. The V and J ends lost 3 bases and 2 bases, in that order; junction bases with no gene match: 8. CDR3 length: 16 residues. Germline CDR1 and CDR2: LNHNV and YYDKDF (reference sequence). The CDR3 loop reads CATSRGLQGDTDTQYF. CDR3 bases: TGTGCCACCAGCAGGGGCCTTCAGGGGGACACAGATACGCAGTATTTT. Full variable domain (rest looked up from reference TRBV15 and TRBJ2-3): DAMVIQNPRYQVTQFGKPVTLSCSQTLNHNVMYWYQQKSSQAPKLLFHYYDKDFNNEADTPDNFQSRRPNTSFCFLDIRSPGLGDTAMYLCATSRGLQGDTDTQYFGPGTRLTVL.

V gene TRBV6-6 combines with J gene TRBJ2-3; D is unclear. The CDR3 runs 10 residues. Germline CDR1 reads MNHNY; CDR2 reads SVGAGI (reference sequence). The V end lost 9 bases, the J end lost 4 bases, and 5 bases lay between the germline ends. The CDR3 region has the DNA TGTGCCAGTAAGGCAGATACGCAGTATTTT. It translates to CASKADTQYF.

J is TRBJ1-1 and V is TRBV5-6, with D unresolved. The V end lost 0 bases, the J end lost 5 bases, and 14 bases lay between the germline ends. This CDR3 is built from 15 residues. Germline CDR1 is SGHDT and CDR2 is YYEEEE. The CDR3 DNA is TGTGCCAGCAGCTTGGTTGGTGGCCGCAGGACTGAAGCTTTCTTT. It codes for CASSLVGGRRTEAFF.

This chain joins TRBV6-1 and TRBJ1-1; D may be TRBD1 (6 bases). The germline CDR1 and CDR2 sequences are MNHNS and SASEGT. Deletions cut 3 bases from V and 0 bases from J, with 11 bases between. The CDR3 has 15 amino acids. CDR3 coding DNA: TGTGCCAGCAGTGAGATGGGACAACTGAACACTGAAGCTTTCTTT. Protein sequence: CASSEMGQLNTEAFF.

The chain employs TRBV6-5 and TRBJ1-1; possibly TRBD1 for D (6 bases). The germline V and J ends were trimmed by 6 bases and 0 bases, with 11 bases remaining between them. The CDR3 covers 14 residues. CDR1 is MNHEY, CDR2 SVGAGI, per germline. CDR3 DNA: TGTGCCAGCAGGAGGACAGTTATGAACACTGAAGCTTTCTTT. Translated, it gives CASRRTVMNTEAFF.

This sequence joins TRBV6-2 or TRBV6-3 and TRBJ2-2; D tentatively fits TRBD1 or TRBD2 (5 bases each). The germline gives CDR1 MNHEY, CDR2 SVGEGT. The CDR3 totals 14 residues. V lost 5 bases and J 7 bases, leaving 14 bases between the germline ends. The CDR3 here is CASSPTNGGGELFF. As DNA, the CDR3 is TGTGCCAGCAGTCCAACGAATGGGGGCGGGGAGCTGTTTTTT.

The chain employs TRBV11-2 and TRBJ2-5; D is unresolved. This CDR3 is built from 13 residues. Deletions cut 5 bases from V and 3 bases from J, with 10 bases between. The V gene's germline CDR1 is SGHAT and CDR2 FQNNGV. In DNA form, the CDR3 reads TGTGCCAGCAGCCCCCGGGCCGAAGAGACCCAGTACTTC. Translating it yields CASSPRAEETQYF. Drawing the rest from reference TRBV11-2 and TRBJ2-5, the complete variable domain is EAGVAQSPRYKIIEKRQSVAFWCNPISGHATLYWYQQILGQGPKLLIQFQNNGVVDDSQLPKDRFSAERLKGVDSTLKIQPAKLEDSAVYLCASSPRAEETQYFGPGTRLLVL.

Here the CDR3 DNA reads TGCGCCAGCAGCTTGTTCACGGACGGGGAGACCCAGTACTTC. As protein: CASSLFTDGETQYF. This sequence joins TRBV5-1 and TRBJ2-5; D is ambiguous. V was clipped by 1 base and J by 5 bases, with 12 bases between them. Germline lookup yields CDR1 SGHRS and CDR2 YFSETQ. This CDR3 spans 14 amino acids. Full variable domain (remainder filled in from reference TRBV5-1 and TRBJ2-5): KAGVTQTPRYLIKTRGQQVTLSCSPISGHRSVSWYQQTPGQGLQFLFEYFSETQRNKGNFPGRFSGRQFSNSRSEMNVSTLELGDSALYLCASSLFTDGETQYFGPGTRLLVL.

The chain has TRBV6-1 and TRBJ2-3; 7 nucleotides line up with TRBD2. In germline, CDR1 is MNHNS, CDR2 SASEGT. The CDR3 extends over 17 amino acids. J lost 2 bases, V lost 1 base, and 9 bases had no gene match. CDR3 amino acids: CASSEVESWDYTDTQYF. Written as DNA, the CDR3 is TGTGCCAGCAGTGAAGTAGAATCTTGGGACTACACAGATACGCAGTATTTT.

This chain uses TRBV6-5 with TRBJ1-1; no clear D. There are 11 residues in the CDR3. Trimming took 4 bases from V and 4 from J, leaving 4 bases between them. The V gene's germline CDR1 is MNHEY and CDR2 SVGAGI. The CDR3 reads CASSSLTEAFF. The DNA of the CDR3 is TGTGCCAGCAGTTCTCTCACTGAAGCTTTCTTT.

A few counts support this clone. This CDR3 is also generated by other DNA sequences in the sample. This chain joins TRBV6-5 and TRBJ2-7; 7 bases align to TRBD1. V lost 6 bases and J lost 4; bases outside the gene matches: 3. Germline lookup yields CDR1 MNHEY and CDR2 SVGAGI. The CDR3 totals 12 residues. CDR3 DNA sequence: TGTGCCAGCAGGCCGACAGGGTACGAGCAGTACTTC. This translates into CASRPTGYEQYF.

This clone has a single count. The genes are TRBV7-9 and TRBJ2-1; perhaps TRBD1 as D (5 bases). CDR3 length equals 13 residues. Per germline, CDR1 SEHNR and CDR2 FQNEAQ (reference sequence). The V and J ends lost 3 bases and 10 bases respectively, with 13 bases between them. The CDR3 region has the DNA TGTGCCAGCAGCTTCTCATCAGGGTACGAGCAGTTCTTC. Its translation is CASSFSSGYEQFF.